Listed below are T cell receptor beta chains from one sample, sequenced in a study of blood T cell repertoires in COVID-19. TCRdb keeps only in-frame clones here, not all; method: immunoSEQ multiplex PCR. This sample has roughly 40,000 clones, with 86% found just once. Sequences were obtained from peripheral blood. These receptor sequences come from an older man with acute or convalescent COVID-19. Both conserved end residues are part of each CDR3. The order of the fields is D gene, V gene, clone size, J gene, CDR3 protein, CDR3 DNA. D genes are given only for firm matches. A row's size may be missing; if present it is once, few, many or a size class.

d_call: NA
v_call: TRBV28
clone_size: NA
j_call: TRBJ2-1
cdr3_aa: CASSWGRDNEQFF
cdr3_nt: TGTGCCAGCAGTTGGGGCAGGGACAATGAGCAGTTCTTC

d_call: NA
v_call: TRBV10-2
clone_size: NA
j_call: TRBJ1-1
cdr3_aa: CASSESSYTEAFF
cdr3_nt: TGCGCCAGCAGTGAGTCCTCGTACACTGAAGCTTTCTTT

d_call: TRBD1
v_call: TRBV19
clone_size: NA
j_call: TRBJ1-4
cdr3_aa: CASRPGQGIGELFF
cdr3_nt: TGTGCCAGTAGACCCGGACAGGGAATAGGAGAATTGTTTTTT

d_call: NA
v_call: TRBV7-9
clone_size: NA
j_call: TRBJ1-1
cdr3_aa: CASSFQGSDTEAFF
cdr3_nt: TGTGCCAGCAGCTTTCAGGGGTCGGACACTGAAGCTTTCTTT

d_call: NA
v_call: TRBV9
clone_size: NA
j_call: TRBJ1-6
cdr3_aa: CASSMSGTNNSPLHF
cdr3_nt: TGTGCCAGCAGCATGTCCGGGACTAATAATTCACCCCTCCACTTT

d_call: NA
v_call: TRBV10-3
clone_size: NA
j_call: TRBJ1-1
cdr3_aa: CAISDQGSLTEAFF
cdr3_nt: TGTGCCATCAGTGACCAGGGGTCCCTCACTGAAGCTTTCTTT

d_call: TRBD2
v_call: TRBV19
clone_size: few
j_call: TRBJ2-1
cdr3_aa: CASSKTSDEQFF
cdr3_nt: TGTGCCAGTAGTAAGACTAGCGATGAGCAGTTCTTC

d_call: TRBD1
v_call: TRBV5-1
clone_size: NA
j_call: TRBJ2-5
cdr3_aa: CASSSNGQAQETQYF
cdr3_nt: TGCGCCAGCAGCTCAAATGGACAGGCCCAAGAGACCCAGTACTTC

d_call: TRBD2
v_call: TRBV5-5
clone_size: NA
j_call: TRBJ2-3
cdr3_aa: CASRIAGDRSTDTQYF
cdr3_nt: TGTGCCAGCAGAATAGCGGGTGATCGTAGCACAGATACGCAGTATTTT

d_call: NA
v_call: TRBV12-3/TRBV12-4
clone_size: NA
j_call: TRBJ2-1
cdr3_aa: CAVRAYNEQFF
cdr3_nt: TGTGCCGTCAGGGCCTACAATGAGCAGTTCTTC

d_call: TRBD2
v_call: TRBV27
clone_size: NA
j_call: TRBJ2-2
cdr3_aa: CASSSTSGSTGELFF
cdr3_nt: TGTGCCAGCAGTTCTACTAGCGGGAGCACCGGGGAGCTGTTTTTT

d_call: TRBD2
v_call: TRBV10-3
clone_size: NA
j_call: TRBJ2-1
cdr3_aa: CAISGGLAGGRGEQFF
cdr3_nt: TGTGCCATCAGTGGGGGACTAGCGGGAGGCCGGGGTGAGCAGTTCTTC

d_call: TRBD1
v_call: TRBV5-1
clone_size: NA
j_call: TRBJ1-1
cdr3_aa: CASSVQGDTEAFF
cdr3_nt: TGCGCCAGCAGCGTACAGGGGGACACTGAAGCTTTCTTT

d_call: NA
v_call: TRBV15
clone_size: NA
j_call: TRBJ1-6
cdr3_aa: CATSRDVGAGSPLHF
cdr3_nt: TGTGCCACCAGCAGAGATGTGGGGGCGGGTTCACCCCTCCACTTT

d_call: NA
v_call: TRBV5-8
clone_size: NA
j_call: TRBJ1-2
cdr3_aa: CASRSKQAPNYGYTF
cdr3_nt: TGTGCCAGCAGGTCTAAACAAGCGCCCAACTATGGCTACACCTTC

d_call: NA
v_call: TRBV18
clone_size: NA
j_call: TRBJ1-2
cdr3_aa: CASSTGSNYGYTF
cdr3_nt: TGTGCCAGCTCAACAGGGTCTAACTATGGCTACACCTTC

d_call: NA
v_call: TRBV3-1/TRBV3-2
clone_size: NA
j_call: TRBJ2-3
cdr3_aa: CASSLQTDTQYF
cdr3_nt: TGTGCCAGCAGCCTCCAGACAGATACGCAGTATTTT